This T cell receptor beta chain was captured in a study of T-cell reconstitution after alpha-beta-depleted transplantation in children (dated by TCRdb to the mid-2010s). General notes on the study: Using TCR repertoire profiling, the study quantitatively followed how T-cell immune reconstitution unfolded in children after TCRalphabeta/CD19-depleted allogeneic hematopoietic cell transplantation.

Library prep was done by PCR. Sequencing took place on an Illumina HiSeq 2500. TCR libraries were prepared with molecular barcoding, using unique molecular identifiers to normalize TCRbeta repertoire quantification. TCRdb handled the public reads itself, with Q25 trimming in fastp and clone calling in MiXCR, and kept productive beta chains. Rows with one shared CDR3 protein collapse into an entry with the most common genes and DNA. The sample records roughly 90,000 distinct CDR3 sequences, 10% to 15% of which are singletons. The ten largest clones capture about 15% of the sample. CDR1 and CDR2 were assigned from the germline V gene (reference sequence) as SEHNR and FQNEAQ. Germline trimming amounts to 5 bases on V and 1 base on J, with 7 as the count of junction bases outside the gene matches. The cysteine opens and the phenylalanine closes a CDR3 of 18 amino acids. Only the CDR3 portion is preserved as DNA: 54 bases, with reading frame beginning at the first base.

This clonotype appeared many times. What antigen it recognizes has not been identified. No qualities accompany the bases; no much larger clone lies one base away. The sequencing here drew on PBMCs from the stem cell graft donor, taken from the stem cell graft. Recombination linked TRBV7-9 to TRBJ2-6; TRBD1 aligns with 11 central bases. The sequence came from a human donor who donated a stem cell graft to a child with inherited bone marrow failure. The DNA sequence is given as TGTGCCAGCAGCCCCTCCGGGACAGGGGGTTCTGGGGCCAACGTCCTGACTTTC. Its protein reads: CASSPSGTGGSGANVLTF.